This T cell receptor (beta chain) stems from a study of CD8 T cells in Susac syndrome. Random hexamers served to reverse transcribe roughly 0.5 to 1 ug RNA. TCR beta CDR3 was amplified by immunoSEQ multiplex PCR. This amplification extended across 54 Vbeta and 13 Jbeta segments. TCRdb re-derived calls from the immunoSEQ multiplex PCR reads in MiXCR, one entry per CDR3 protein. The sample consists of around 130,000 distinct CDR3 sequences, under 95% of them appearing once. Sequencing of TCR beta, carried out with a high-throughput approach, was applied to CD8+ and CD4+ T cells from the blood. Relapsing-remitting disease, either stable or active, was present in the multiple sclerosis controls, who were treatment-naive patients. TEMRA cells were enriched by FACS, while CD8+ and CD4+ T cells were obtained through a negative isolation that was performed magnetically. The CDR3 is 16 residues long. Trimming removed 5 bases from V and 7 bases from J; junction bases left unmatched: 9. Per the germline V gene, CDR1 is SGHVS and CDR2 is FQNEAQ.

Sequenced material: CD8+ T cells from PBMCs. V usage is TRBV7-8 and J usage is TRBJ2-5; 14 bases match TRBD2. The TCR sequence derives from a human donor with multiple sclerosis. CDR3 bases: TGTGCCAGCAGCCTGGGACTAGCGGGAGCAGTAGGGACCCAGTACTTC. It codes for CASSLGLAGAVGTQYF. Using reference TRBV7-8 and TRBJ2-5 for the parts outside the CDR3, the full variable domain is GAGVSQSPRYKVAKRGQDVALRCDPISGHVSLFWYQQALGQGPEFLTYFQNEAQLDKSGLPSDRFFAERPEGSVSTLKIQRTQQEDSAVYLCASSLGLAGAVGTQYFGPGTRLLVL.